This is a list of T cell receptor beta chains from one sample in a study of patients and donors after allogeneic stem cell transplantation. Each CDR3 protein gets one entry after TCRdb re-called the RT-PCR reads with MiXCR. The sample holds 400,000 to 500,000 distinct CDR3 sequences, 16% seen once. What was sequenced was blood, either unsorted or a sorted T cell fraction (not recorded which). These receptors came from a human donor who was either an allogeneic HSCT recipient or a stem cell or donor lymphocyte infusion donor (not recorded which). It is not recorded whose cells these are; they may come from a transplant donor. Each CDR3 is given with its conserved first and last residue. D genes are given only for firm matches. Size tells how often a clone was seen (once, few, many) or the class of an expanded clone, and some rows leave it out.

TGTGCCAGCAGACCTAGCGGGGGAACAGATACGCAGTATTTT,CASRPSGGTDTQYF,few,TRBJ2-3,TRBV7-2,TRBD2
TGTGCCACCAGTGGAAGGGTGAACACTGAAGCTTTCTTT,CATSGRVNTEAFF,few,TRBJ1-1,TRBV15,-
TGTGCCAGCAGTTCCACAGGGATTTGGACCATAATGAACACTGAAGCTTTCTTT,CASSSTGIWTIMNTEAFF,few,TRBJ1-1,TRBV12-3/TRBV12-4,-
TGTGCCACCAGCAGAGTACTAGCGGTGAACACCGGGGAGCTGTTTTTT,CATSRVLAVNTGELFF,-,TRBJ2-2,TRBV15,TRBD2
TGTGCCAGCAGCCAAGTCCCGGCGGGCTACGAGCAGTACTTC,CASSQVPAGYEQYF,-,TRBJ2-7,TRBV3-1,-
TGTGCCAGCAGTTTACTCGGACAGGGCGTCCAAGAGACCCAGTACTTC,CASSLLGQGVQETQYF,-,TRBJ2-5,TRBV28,TRBD1
TGTGCCAGCAGCTTGCCAGGACAGTCTGGAAACACCATATATTTT,CASSLPGQSGNTIYF,few,TRBJ1-3,TRBV13,-
TGTGCCAGCAGTTACGTTGCGGCACCCACATTTTACAATGAGCAGTTCTTC,CASSYVAAPTFYNEQFF,-,TRBJ2-1,TRBV6-5,-
TGTGCCACCAGGTGGCTCAAGACCCAGTACTTC,CATRWLKTQYF,-,TRBJ2-5,TRBV15,-
TGCAGCGTTGACCTCCGGACAGGGGGCTACACCTTC,CSVDLRTGGYTF,-,TRBJ1-2,TRBV29-1,TRBD1
TGCAGTGCTAGAGAGCGCGACCTAGCCAAAAACATTCAGTACTTC,CSARERDLAKNIQYF,-,TRBJ2-4,TRBV20-1,-
TGTGCCAGCTCACTGCAGGATGGGACCTCCTACGAGCAGTACTTC,CASSLQDGTSYEQYF,-,TRBJ2-7,TRBV18,-
TGTGCCAGCAGCTTAGGCGACAGGCAGTTCGACGAGCAGTACTTC,CASSLGDRQFDEQYF,-,TRBJ2-7,TRBV7-9,-
TGTGCCAGCAGTCTTAGGCGGAATGAGCAGTTCTTC,CASSLRRNEQFF,few,TRBJ2-1,TRBV2,-
TGTGCCAGTATGGGATTTGACGGGAGACTCTCTGGAAACACCATATATTTT,CASMGFDGRLSGNTIYF,-,TRBJ1-3,TRBV19,-
TGTGCCAGCAGCGAAATCGGACCTTTGAACACTGAAGCTTTCTTT,CASSEIGPLNTEAFF,-,TRBJ1-1,TRBV7-6,-
TGTGCCAGCAGCCGGCGACTAGCGGGGCACAATGAGCAGTTCTTC,CASSRRLAGHNEQFF,few,TRBJ2-1,TRBV14,TRBD2
TGTGCCAGCAGCCCCCGGGGGGCCGCTGGAGAGCAGTACTTC,CASSPRGAAGEQYF,few,TRBJ2-7,TRBV12-3/TRBV12-4,-
TGTGCCAGCAGCTTAGCACGGGGGTTATACAATGAGCAGTTCTTC,CASSLARGLYNEQFF,few,TRBJ2-1,TRBV7-8,-
TGTGCCAGCAGCTCGGCGGCCAGCGGGACCTACAATGAGCAGTTCTTC,CASSSAASGTYNEQFF,few,TRBJ2-1,TRBV7-2,TRBD2
TGTGCCAGCAGTCCTGGGACCCTAATGGGAGAGACCCAGTACTTC,CASSPGTLMGETQYF,-,TRBJ2-5,TRBV6-2/TRBV6-3,-
TGTGCCAGCAGCCTTCCGGACAGGGGGCACTACGAGCAGTACTTC,CASSLPDRGHYEQYF,many,TRBJ2-7,TRBV11-1,TRBD1
TGTGCCAGCAGTTTGGGCAAGGCACCCAATCAGCCCCAGCATTTT,CASSLGKAPNQPQHF,many,TRBJ1-5,TRBV12-3/TRBV12-4,-
TGTGCCAGCAGTGAAGAGGTGTCCGGGCGTAGCACCGGGGAGCTGTTTTTT,CASSEEVSGRSTGELFF,few,TRBJ2-2,TRBV25-1,-
TGTGCCAGCAGTTTTGGGGGGGTGACCGGGGAGCTGTTTTTT,CASSFGGVTGELFF,few,TRBJ2-2,TRBV12-3/TRBV12-4,TRBD2
TGTGCCAGCACCCAGGGACAGGGAACTGAAGCTTTCTTT,CASTQGQGTEAFF,few,TRBJ1-1,TRBV6-1,TRBD1
TGTGCCAGCAGCTTTGGGGCGACGAACACCGGGGAGCTGTTTTTT,CASSFGATNTGELFF,-,TRBJ2-2,TRBV5-8,-
TGTGCCACCAGCAACCAAGGCCTCAATCAGCCCCAGCATTTT,CATSNQGLNQPQHF,few,TRBJ1-5,TRBV15,-
TGCGCCAGCAGCTCGCGGGAGGGCCTAGGTCACAATGAGCAGTTCTTC,CASSSREGLGHNEQFF,few,TRBJ2-1,TRBV5-1,TRBD2
TGTGCCAGCAGTTTTGGAAGGGGAGGAAACACCATATATTTT,CASSFGRGGNTIYF,many,TRBJ1-3,TRBV12-3/TRBV12-4,-
TGTGCCTCAACAGGGGGAGCGGGGGGAATCACCTACGAGCAGTACTTC,CASTGGAGGITYEQYF,few,TRBJ2-7,TRBV10-3,-
TGTGCCAGCAGTCGCCGGGGTTACGGTGAGCAGTTCTTC,CASSRRGYGEQFF,-,TRBJ2-1,TRBV6-1,-
TGCAGTGCCCTAGGGGGCGGAGAGGTAATGTCCCAGCATTTT,CSALGGGEVMSQHF,-,TRBJ1-5,TRBV20-1,TRBD1
TGCGCCAGCAGTCCGGAAAGAGGGCATCCAGGGAGTTCACCCCTCCACTTT,CASSPERGHPGSSPLHF,many,TRBJ1-6,TRBV5-1,-
TGTGCCAGCAGCTTAATTTCTTTGGGAGGCACTGAAGCTTTCTTT,CASSLISLGGTEAFF,few,TRBJ1-1,TRBV7-8,-
TGCAGTGCTAGAGATTGGGCTAGCGGGGGCACAGATACGCAGTATTTT,CSARDWASGGTDTQYF,-,TRBJ2-3,TRBV20-1,TRBD2
TGCGCCAGCAGCTTTTGGCCAGGCGCCTCCTACGAGCAGTACTTC,CASSFWPGASYEQYF,-,TRBJ2-7,TRBV5-1,-